This T cell receptor (beta chain) emerged from a study of OX40 agonist ivuxolimab in advanced cancers. Regarding the complete study: Ivuxolimab was an agonistic, fully human IgG2 monoclonal antibody directed against OX40 (CD134), a costimulatory receptor. The point of sequencing TCRbeta in the periphery was to test whether ivuxolimab changed TCR sequence diversity and drove clonal T-cell expansion. Three dose-escalation patients achieved partial responses, one with hepatocellular carcinoma and two with cutaneous melanoma. Prior anti-PD-1, anti-PD-L1 or anti-CTLA-4 therapy was permitted, and 40% to 50% of dose-escalation patients had received checkpoint inhibitors. The paper describes the monotherapy dose-escalation part (N of about 47 patients) of the phase I trial of ivuxolimab. The dose-escalation cohort was about 83% male with a mean age of approximately 60 years, ranging from roughly 23 to 85. Of the 50 to 55 patients in dose escalation, 19 had hepatocellular carcinoma, some 15 had melanoma, 9 had renal cell carcinoma and 9 had head and neck cancer. Intravenous ivuxolimab was administered to patients every 2 weeks at six dose levels: 0.01, 0.1, 0.3, 1.5, 3 and 10 mg/kg.

To sequence the TCRbeta CDR3 region, genomic DNA was isolated from the sorted cells. The immunoSEQ Assay was used to sequence the TCRbeta CDR3 regions. TCRdb carries this immuneACCESS record with in-frame sequences only. Its versions omit some clonotypes, under half of them owing to an unresolved V gene in the studies checked, with the rest unexplained. The sample table contains approximately 60,000 clones; only one count was recorded for about 90% of them. Over 4% of the sample is taken by the ten largest. From the germline V gene, CDR1 is SGHRS and CDR2 is YFSETQ. A distance of 13 bases separates the germline ends of V and J, which lose 4 bases and 0 bases respectively. The CDR3 starts with the cysteine, ends with the phenylalanine, and has 15 residues. The sequence is cut down to CDR3 DNA, 45 bases in frame from base 1. The trial excluded patients who had a history of autoimmune disease or who were on systemic immunosuppression. In every dose cohort, peripheral blood was drawn for TCR sequencing at baseline, cycle 4 day 1, and cycle 7 day 1. Samples were obtained from an open-label, multicenter, first-in-human phase I dose-escalation trial of ivuxolimab. Adults with locally advanced or metastatic melanoma, renal cell, hepatocellular, or head and neck squamous cell carcinoma were enrolled in the trial. CD4+ and CD8+ T cells were sorted separately from peripheral blood before TCR sequencing.

A remark on this clone: Its antigen remains undetermined. It has no much larger one-base neighbor in the sample; base qualities were not kept.

Study-wide conclusions, independent of this receptor: Antigen specificity was not determined for the clonally expanded peripheral T cells. At doses of 0.1 to 3.0 mg/kg, clonal expansion of both CD4+ and CD8+ blood T cells was observed from baseline to week 6. Partial responders in the 0.1-3.0 mg/kg groups had among the lowest normalized peripheral clonal expansion, especially among CD8+ T cells. After ivuxolimab, expanded clones were on average more numerous among CD8+ T cells than among CD4+ T cells. Low levels of normalized T-cell clonal expansion were also seen in some patients who did not respond.

This receptor was obtained from an adult with an advanced solid tumor such as melanoma, head and neck, liver or kidney cancer. The sequence is built from TRBV5-1 and TRBJ1-1; the D gene lacks a confident call. Sequences were derived from CD4+ or CD8+ T cells sorted from blood, sampled in a trial of the OX40 agonist ivuxolimab. CDR3 loop: CASSPAASMNTEAFF. The nucleotide sequence reads TGCGCCAGCAGCCCGGCAGCCTCAATGAACACTGAAGCTTTCTTT.